Below, 3 T cell receptor beta chains from the same sample are listed, as sequenced in a study of technical replicates of blood from a few donors. Method: immunoSEQ multiplex PCR; TCRdb's copy keeps in-frame clones and lacks some. The data show 70,000 to 85,000 clones, 80% to 95% seen once. What was sequenced was T cells isolated from PBMCs. The origin of the receptors is a human donor in good health.

The CDR3 DNA reads as TGTGCCACCAGCTACATAAGCACAGATACGCAGTATTTT. It yields the protein CATSYISTDTQYF. This chain links TRBV15 with TRBJ2-3; D gene ambiguous. V was shortened by 5 bases and J by 0 bases, with 6 bases between the two germline ends. Germline CDR1 and CDR2: LNHNV and YYDKDF (reference sequence). There are 13 residues in the CDR3.

The rearrangement links TRBV19 to TRBJ1-4, with D unclear. The CDR3 covers 14 residues. Trimming stripped 3 bases from V and 0 bases from J, with 5 bases between. Germline lookup yields CDR1 LNHDA and CDR2 SQIVND (reference sequence). CDR3 protein: CASSMSATNEKLFF. The CDR3 bases are TGTGCCAGTAGTATGTCTGCAACTAATGAAAAACTGTTTTTT.

The chain employs TRBV27 and TRBJ1-2; 8 bases align to TRBD1. The CDR3 length is 13 residues. The germline gives CDR1 MNHEY, CDR2 SMNVEV (reference sequence). Trimming at V came to 3 bases and at J to 5 bases, leaving 2 bases not matched to a gene. The CDR3 loop reads CASSLGQAYGYTF. CDR3 DNA: TGTGCCAGCAGTTTGGGACAGGCGTATGGCTACACCTTC.